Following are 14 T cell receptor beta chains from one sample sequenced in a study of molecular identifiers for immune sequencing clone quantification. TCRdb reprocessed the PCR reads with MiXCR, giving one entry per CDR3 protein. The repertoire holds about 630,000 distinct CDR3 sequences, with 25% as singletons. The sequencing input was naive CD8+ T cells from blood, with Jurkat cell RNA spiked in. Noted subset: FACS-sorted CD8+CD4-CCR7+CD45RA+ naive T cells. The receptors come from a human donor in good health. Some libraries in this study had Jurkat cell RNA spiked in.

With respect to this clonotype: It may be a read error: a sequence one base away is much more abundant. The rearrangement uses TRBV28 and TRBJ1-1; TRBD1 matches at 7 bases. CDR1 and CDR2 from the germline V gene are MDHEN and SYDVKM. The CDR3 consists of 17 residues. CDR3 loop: CASSHSRPGQMNTEAIF. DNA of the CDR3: TGTGCCAGCAGCCACTCCCGGCCGGGACAGATGAACACTGAAGCTATCTTT.

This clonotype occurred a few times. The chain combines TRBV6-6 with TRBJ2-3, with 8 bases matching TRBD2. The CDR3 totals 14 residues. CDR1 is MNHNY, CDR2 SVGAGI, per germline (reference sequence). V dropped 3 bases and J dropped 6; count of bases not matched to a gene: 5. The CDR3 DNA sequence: TGTGCCAGCAGTTATGGCCGGGGGGGCGATACGCAGTATTTT. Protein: CASSYGRGGDTQYF.

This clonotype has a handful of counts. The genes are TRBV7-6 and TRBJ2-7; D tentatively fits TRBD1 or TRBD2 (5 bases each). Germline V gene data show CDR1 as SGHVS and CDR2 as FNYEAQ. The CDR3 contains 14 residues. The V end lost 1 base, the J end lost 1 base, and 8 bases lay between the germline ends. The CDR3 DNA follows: TGTGCCAGCAGCTTAGGAGAGGGGTCCTACGAGCAGTACTTC. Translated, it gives CASSLGEGSYEQYF. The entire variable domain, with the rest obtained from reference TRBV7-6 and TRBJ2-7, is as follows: GAGVSQSPRYKVTKRGQDVALRCDPISGHVSLYWYRQALGQGPEFLTYFNYEAQQDKSGLPNDRFSAERPEGSISTLTIQRTEQRDSAMYRCASSLGEGSYEQYFGPGTRLTVT.

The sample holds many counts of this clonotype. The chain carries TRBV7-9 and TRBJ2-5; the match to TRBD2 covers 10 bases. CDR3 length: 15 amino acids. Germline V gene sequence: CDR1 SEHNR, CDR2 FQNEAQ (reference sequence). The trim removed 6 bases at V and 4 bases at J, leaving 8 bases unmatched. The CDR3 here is CASRQAGGPVETQYF. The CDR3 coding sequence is TGTGCCAGCAGACAAGCGGGAGGGCCTGTAGAGACCCAGTACTTC.

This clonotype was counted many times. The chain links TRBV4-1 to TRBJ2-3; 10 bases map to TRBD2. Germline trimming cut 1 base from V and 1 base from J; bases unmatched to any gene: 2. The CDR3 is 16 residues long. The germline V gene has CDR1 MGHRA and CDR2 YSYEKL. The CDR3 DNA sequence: TGCGCCAGCAGCCAAGCCGGACTAGCGGGCACAGATACGCAGTATTTT. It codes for CASSQAGLAGTDTQYF.

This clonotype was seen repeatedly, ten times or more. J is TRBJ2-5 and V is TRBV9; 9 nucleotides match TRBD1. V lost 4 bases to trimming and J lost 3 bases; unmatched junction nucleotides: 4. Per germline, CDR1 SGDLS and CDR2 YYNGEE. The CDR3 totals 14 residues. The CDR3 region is CASSPGTGKETQYF. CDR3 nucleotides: TGTGCCAGCAGCCCAGGGACAGGGAAAGAGACCCAGTACTTC.

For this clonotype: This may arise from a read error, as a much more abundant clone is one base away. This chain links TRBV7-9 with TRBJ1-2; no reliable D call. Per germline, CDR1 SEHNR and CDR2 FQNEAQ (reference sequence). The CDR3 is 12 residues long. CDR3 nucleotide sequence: TGTGCCAGCAGCTTAGGCAGCTATGGCTACGCCTTC. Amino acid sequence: CASSLGSYGYAF.

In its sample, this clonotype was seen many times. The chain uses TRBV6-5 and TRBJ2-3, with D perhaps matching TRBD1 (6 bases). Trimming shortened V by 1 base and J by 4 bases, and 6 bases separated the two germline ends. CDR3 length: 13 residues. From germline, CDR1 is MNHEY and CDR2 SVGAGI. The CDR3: CASSYYRADTQYF. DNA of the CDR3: TGTGCCAGCAGTTACTACAGGGCAGATACGCAGTATTTT.

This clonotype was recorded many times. CDR3 sequence reads: CASSLARERGQRGPDTQYF. Written as DNA, the CDR3 is TGTGCCAGCAGCTTAGCGAGAGAGCGGGGACAGCGAGGGCCAGATACGCAGTATTTT. The gene calls are TRBV7-9 and TRBJ2-3; perhaps D is TRBD1 or TRBD2 (7 bases each). Between the trimmed V and J ends, which lost 0 bases and 4 bases, there was a span of 23 bases. Germline CDR1 reads SEHNR; CDR2 reads FQNEAQ (reference sequence). The CDR3 loop spans 19 amino acids.

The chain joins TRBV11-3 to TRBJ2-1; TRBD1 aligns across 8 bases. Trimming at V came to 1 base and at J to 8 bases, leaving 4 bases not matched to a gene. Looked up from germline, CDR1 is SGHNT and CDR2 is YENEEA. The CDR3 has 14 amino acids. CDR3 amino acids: CASSLGTGFHEQFF. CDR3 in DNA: TGTGCCAGCAGCTTAGGGACAGGGTTCCATGAGCAGTTCTTC.

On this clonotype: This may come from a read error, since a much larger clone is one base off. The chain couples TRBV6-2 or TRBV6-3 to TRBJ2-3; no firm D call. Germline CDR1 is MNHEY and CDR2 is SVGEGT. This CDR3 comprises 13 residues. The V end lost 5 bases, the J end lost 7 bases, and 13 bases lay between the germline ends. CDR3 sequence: CASSRYVRNTQYF. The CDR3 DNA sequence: TGTGCCAGCAGTAGATACGTGAGGAATACGCAGTATTTT.

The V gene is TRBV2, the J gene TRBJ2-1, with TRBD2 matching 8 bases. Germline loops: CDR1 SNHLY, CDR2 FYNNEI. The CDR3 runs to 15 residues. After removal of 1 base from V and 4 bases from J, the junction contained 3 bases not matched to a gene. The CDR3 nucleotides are TGTGCCAGCAGTGAAGGTGCGGGAGGTTACAATGAGCAGTTCTTC. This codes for CASSEGAGGYNEQFF. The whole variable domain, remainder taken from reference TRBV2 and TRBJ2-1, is EPEVTQTPSHQVTQMGQEVILRCVPISNHLYFYWYRQILGQKVEFLVSFYNNEISEKSEIFDDQFSVERPDGSNFTLKIRSTKLEDSAMYFCASSEGAGGYNEQFFGPGTRLTVL.

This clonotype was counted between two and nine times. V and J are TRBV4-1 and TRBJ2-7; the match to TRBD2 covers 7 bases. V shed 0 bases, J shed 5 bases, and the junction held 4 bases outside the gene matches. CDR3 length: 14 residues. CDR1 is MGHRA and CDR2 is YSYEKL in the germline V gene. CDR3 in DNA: TGCGCCAGCAGCCAAGATTGGGGGGGTGACGAGCAGTACTTC. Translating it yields CASSQDWGGDEQYF.

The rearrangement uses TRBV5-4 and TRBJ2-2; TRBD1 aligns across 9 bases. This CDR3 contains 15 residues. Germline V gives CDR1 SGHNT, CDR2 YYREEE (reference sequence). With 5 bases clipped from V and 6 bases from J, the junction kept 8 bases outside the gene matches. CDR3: CASRPGTGLSGELFF. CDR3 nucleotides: TGTGCCAGCAGGCCCGGGACAGGGTTGTCCGGGGAGCTGTTTTTT. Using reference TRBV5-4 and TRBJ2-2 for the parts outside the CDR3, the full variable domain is ETGVTQSPTHLIKTRGQQVTLRCSSQSGHNTVSWYQQALGQGPQFIFQYYREEENGRGNFPPRFSGLQFPNYSSELNVNALELDDSALYLCASRPGTGLSGELFFGEGSRLTVL.